This T cell receptor beta chain is drawn from a study of blood T cell repertoires in COVID-19. Study details: Samples representing acute and convalescent COVID-19 were sourced from the United States, Italy and Spain. In each case, the material was cDNA or gDNA derived from T cells, B-cell-depleted T cells, or PBMCs.

Germline CDR1 is SNHLY and CDR2 is FYNNEI. The CDR3 spans 15 residues. V shed 3 bases and J shed 0 bases, with 9 bases lying between them. The method was immunoSEQ multiplex PCR; TCRdb's version includes in-frame clones alone and lacks a portion of them. The table lists approximately 130,000 clones, more than 75% of them singletons. Sequenced material: peripheral blood. The clonotype was recovered from a human donor in a cohort sampled during active COVID-19. This chain uses TRBV2 with TRBJ1-5; D is uncertain. The CDR3: CASSDRVYSNQPQHF. CDR3 sequence (DNA): TGTGCCAGCAGTGATCGAGTGTATAGCAATCAGCCCCAGCATTTT. Variable domain in full (rest from reference TRBV2 and TRBJ1-5): EPEVTQTPSHQVTQMGQEVILRCVPISNHLYFYWYRQILGQKVEFLVSFYNNEISEKSEIFDDQFSVERPDGSNFTLKIRSTKLEDSAMYFCASSDRVYSNQPQHFGDGTRLSIL.